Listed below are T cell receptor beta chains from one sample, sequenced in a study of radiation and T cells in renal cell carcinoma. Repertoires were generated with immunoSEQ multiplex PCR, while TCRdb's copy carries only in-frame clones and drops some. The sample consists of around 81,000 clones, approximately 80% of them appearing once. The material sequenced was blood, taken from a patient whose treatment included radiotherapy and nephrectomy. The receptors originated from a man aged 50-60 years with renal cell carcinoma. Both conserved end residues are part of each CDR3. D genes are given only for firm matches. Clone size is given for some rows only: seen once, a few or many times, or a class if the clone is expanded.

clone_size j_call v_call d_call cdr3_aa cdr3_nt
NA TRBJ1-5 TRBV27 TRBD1 CASSLTGGQPQHF TGTGCCAGCAGTTTGACAGGGGGCCAGCCCCAGCATTTT
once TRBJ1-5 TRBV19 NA CASDRKGGGYQPQHF TGTGCCAGCGACAGGAAGGGGGGGGGATATCAGCCCCAGCATTTT
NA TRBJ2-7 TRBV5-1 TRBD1 CASSLVPGQPSYEQYF TGCGCCAGCAGCTTGGTGCCGGGACAGCCTTCCTACGAGCAGTACTTC
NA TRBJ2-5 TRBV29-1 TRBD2 CSVEGGSGLQETQYF TGCAGCGTTGAAGGGGGTAGCGGGCTCCAAGAGACCCAGTACTTC
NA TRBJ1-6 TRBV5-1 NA CASSLEGINSPLHF TGCGCCAGCAGCTTGGAGGGAATTAATTCACCCCTCCACTTT
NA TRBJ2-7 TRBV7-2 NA CASSLGLASYEQYF TGTGCCAGCAGCTTGGGGCTAGCTTCCTACGAGCAGTACTTC
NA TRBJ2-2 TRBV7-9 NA CASSLTGELFF TGTGCCAGCAGCTTAACCGGGGAGCTGTTTTTT
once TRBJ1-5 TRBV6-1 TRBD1 CASSHRGDYQPQHF TGTGCCAGCAGTCACAGGGGTGATTATCAGCCCCAGCATTTT
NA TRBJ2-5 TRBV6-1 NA CASSEQIYQETQYF TGTGCCAGCAGTGAACAGATCTATCAAGAGACCCAGTACTTC
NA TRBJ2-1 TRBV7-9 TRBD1 CASSITGTGEREQFF TGTGCCAGCAGCATTACCGGGACAGGGGAGCGTGAGCAGTTCTTC
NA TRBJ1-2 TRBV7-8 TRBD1 CASSLVPGQGSGYTF TGTGCCAGCAGCTTAGTCCCCGGACAGGGAAGTGGCTACACCTTC
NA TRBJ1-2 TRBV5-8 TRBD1 CASSPSNRGNYGYTF TGTGCCAGCAGCCCTTCTAACAGGGGTAACTATGGCTACACCTTC
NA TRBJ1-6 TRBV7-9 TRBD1 CASSSGQGEQNSPLHF TGTGCCAGCAGTTCCGGACAGGGGGAACAGAATTCACCCCTCCACTTT
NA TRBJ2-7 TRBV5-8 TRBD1 CASSLAPGTGGYEQYF TGTGCCAGCAGCTTGGCCCCCGGGACAGGGGGCTACGAGCAGTACTTC
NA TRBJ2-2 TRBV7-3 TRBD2 CASSQRGGGYTGELFF TGTGCCAGCAGCCAACGTGGCGGGGGTTATACCGGGGAGCTGTTTTTT
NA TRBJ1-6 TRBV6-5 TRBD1 CASSSTGGLSPLHF TGTGCCAGCAGTTCGACAGGGGGCCTATCACCCCTCCACTTT